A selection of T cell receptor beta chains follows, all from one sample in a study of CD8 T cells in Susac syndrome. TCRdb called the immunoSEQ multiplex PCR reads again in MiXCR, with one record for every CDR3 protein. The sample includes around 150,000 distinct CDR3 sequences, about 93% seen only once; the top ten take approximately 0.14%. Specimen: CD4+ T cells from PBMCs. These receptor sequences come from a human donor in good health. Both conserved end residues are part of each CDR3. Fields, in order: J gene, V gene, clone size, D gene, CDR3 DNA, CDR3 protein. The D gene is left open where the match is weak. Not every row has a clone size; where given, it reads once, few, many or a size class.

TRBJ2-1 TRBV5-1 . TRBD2 TGCGCCAGCAGCTTGGGCGTATGGGGGGGAAAGAATGAGCAGTTCTTC CASSLGVWGGKNEQFF
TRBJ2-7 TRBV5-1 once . TGCGCCAGCAGCTTGGCCTCTCTCAGGGATTGGCCCTACGAGCAGTACTTC CASSLASLRDWPYEQYF
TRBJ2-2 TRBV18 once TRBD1 TGTGCCAGCTCACAGCAGGGGGCAAACACCGGGGAGCTGTTTTTT CASSQQGANTGELFF
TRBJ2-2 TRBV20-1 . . TGCAGTGCGCCCGACAATACGAACACCGGGGAGCTGTTTTTT CSAPDNTNTGELFF
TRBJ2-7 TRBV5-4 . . TGTGCCAGCAGCTTTGACAATTACGAGCAGTACTTC CASSFDNYEQYF
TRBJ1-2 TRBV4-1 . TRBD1 TGCGCCAGCAGCGACACACAGGGGGCGGTAAATGGCTACACCTTC CASSDTQGAVNGYTF
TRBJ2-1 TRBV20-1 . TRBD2 TGCAGTGCTAGAGATATCGCGGGGGGAGAGTTCTTC CSARDIAGGEFF
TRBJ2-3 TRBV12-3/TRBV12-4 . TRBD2 TGTGCCAGCAGGCCGGGGGGGCGGGCAGATACGCAGTATTTT CASRPGGRADTQYF
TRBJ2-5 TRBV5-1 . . TGCGCCAGCAGCTTGCCCCCAAGTGAGACCCAGTACTTC CASSLPPSETQYF
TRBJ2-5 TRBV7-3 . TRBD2 TGTGCCAGCAGCGCCGGACTAGCGGGGGGCCAAGAGACCCAGTACTTC CASSAGLAGGQETQYF
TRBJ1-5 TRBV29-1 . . TGCAGCGTCCAAAAGGCGGGGGGAGGCAATCAGCCCCAGCATTTT CSVQKAGGGNQPQHF
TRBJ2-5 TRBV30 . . TGTGCCTGGAGTCTCGCGGCCCGACAAGGGACCCAGTACTTC CAWSLAARQGTQYF
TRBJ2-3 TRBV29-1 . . TGCAGCGCTAAACCGGGGACAGATACGCAGTATTTT CSAKPGTDTQYF
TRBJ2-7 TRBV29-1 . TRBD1 TGCAGCGTTGGCCGGGACAGTACGAGCGAGCAGTACTTC CSVGRDSTSEQYF
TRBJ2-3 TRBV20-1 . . TGCAGTGCTACAACCCGCCCGGGGGGCCACGCAGATACGCAGTATTTT CSATTRPGGHADTQYF
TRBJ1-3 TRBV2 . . TGTGCCAGCAGTGAAGCGCTTCGAAACACCATATATTTT CASSEALRNTIYF
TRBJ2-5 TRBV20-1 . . TGCAGTGCTAGAAGGGCTGAGACCCAGTACTTC CSARRAETQYF
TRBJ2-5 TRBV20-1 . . TGCAGTGCTATTGCGGCGGGGCAAGAGACCCAGTACTTC CSAIAAGQETQYF
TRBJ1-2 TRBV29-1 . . TGCAGCGTTGAAGGAGGGAGGGTGGGCTATGGCTACACCTTC CSVEGGRVGYGYTF
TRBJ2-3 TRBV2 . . TGTGCCAGCAGTGATGCGGGGGCTGGCACAGATACGCAGTATTTT CASSDAGAGTDTQYF
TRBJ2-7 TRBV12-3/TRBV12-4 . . TGTGCCAGCAGCTTCGGGACCCCCTACGAGCAGTACTTC CASSFGTPYEQYF
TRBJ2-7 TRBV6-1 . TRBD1 TGTGCCAGTCAAACCGGGACAGGGGGCGCAGGAACCTACGAGCAGTACTTC CASQTGTGGAGTYEQYF
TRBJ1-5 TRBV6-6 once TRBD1 TGTGCCAGCAGTTATCCGGGACAGAGCAATCAGCCCCAGCATTTT CASSYPGQSNQPQHF
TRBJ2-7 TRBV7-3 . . TGTGCCAGCAGCTTAAGGGCAGGGCCGGACTACGAGCAGTACTTC CASSLRAGPDYEQYF
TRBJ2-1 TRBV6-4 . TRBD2 TGTGCCAGCAGTGGGTTAGCGGGGGCTTACAATGAGCAGTTCTTC CASSGLAGAYNEQFF
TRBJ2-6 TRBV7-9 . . TGTGCCAGCAGACTGGGACGGGACTCTGGGGCCAACGTCCTGACTTTC CASRLGRDSGANVLTF
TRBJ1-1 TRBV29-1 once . TGCAGCGTTGTTAACCCGGGGCGGAACACTGAAGCTTTCTTT CSVVNPGRNTEAFF
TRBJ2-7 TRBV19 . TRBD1 TGTGCCAGTACTACAGGGGGAGGCTACGAGCAGTACTTC CASTTGGGYEQYF
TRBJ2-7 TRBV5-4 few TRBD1 TGTGCCAGCAGCCACAAGGACAGGGGACCCTACGAGCAGTACTTC CASSHKDRGPYEQYF
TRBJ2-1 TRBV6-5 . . TGTGCCAGCAGACCCGACGGGGTTAGGCAGTTCTTC CASRPDGVRQFF
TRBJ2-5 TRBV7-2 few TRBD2 TGTGCCAGCAGCTACGGGACTAGCGAAGAGACCCAGTACTTC CASSYGTSEETQYF
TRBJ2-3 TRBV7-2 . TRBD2 TGTGCCAGCAGCGGGGGGGGTTACACAGATACGCAGTATTTT CASSGGGYTDTQYF
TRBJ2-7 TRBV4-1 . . TGCGCCAGCAGCCAAGATCCGCGGCCCTCCGAGCAGTACTTC CASSQDPRPSEQYF
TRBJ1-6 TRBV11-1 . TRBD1 TGTGCCAGCAGCCTGGACAGGCGGAATTCACCCCTCCACTTT CASSLDRRNSPLHF
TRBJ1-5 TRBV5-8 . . TGTGCCAGCAGTCCAGTCCCGAATCAGCCCCAGCATTTT CASSPVPNQPQHF
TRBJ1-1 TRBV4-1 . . TGCGCCAGCAGCCGCTCTCAGGTATATAGTGGGAAGAACACTGAAGCTTTCTTT CASSRSQVYSGKNTEAFF
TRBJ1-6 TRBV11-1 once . TGTGCCAGCAGCTTAGCGGACCTTGGGGGTTTGACGCGTTCACCCCTCCACTTT CASSLADLGGLTRSPLHF
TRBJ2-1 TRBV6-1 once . TGTGCCAGCAGTGTGTATGGCCCCAGCTCCTACAATGAGCAGTTCTTC CASSVYGPSSYNEQFF
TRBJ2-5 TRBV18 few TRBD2 TGTGCCAGCTCCCCGACGGGGGGAGAGACCCAGTACTTC CASSPTGGETQYF
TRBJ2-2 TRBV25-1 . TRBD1 TGTGCCAGCAGTTCGGACAGGGAAACGACCGGGGAGCTGTTTTTT CASSSDRETTGELFF
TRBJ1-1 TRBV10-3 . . TGTGCCATCAGTGACCCGACAGGAAGAAACACTGAAGCTTTCTTT CAISDPTGRNTEAFF
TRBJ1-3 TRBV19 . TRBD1 TGTGCCAGTAGTCTCGGACAGGTCGACTCTGGAAACACCATATATTTT CASSLGQVDSGNTIYF
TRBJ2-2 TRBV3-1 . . TGTGCCGCTTTAGACGTGGCGGCCGTGCGTATCACCGGGGAGCTGTTTTTT CAALDVAAVRITGELFF
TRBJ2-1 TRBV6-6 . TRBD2 TGTGCCAGCAGAGTAGCGGGGGGATCGTACAATGAGCAGTTCTTC CASRVAGGSYNEQFF
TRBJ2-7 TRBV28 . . TGTGCCAGCAACACCCCAGGGACTGGGGGCTACGAGCAGTACTTC CASNTPGTGGYEQYF
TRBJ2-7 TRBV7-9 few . TGTGCCAGCACTGCCTCGGGGGTTGTCTACGAGCAGTACTTC CASTASGVVYEQYF
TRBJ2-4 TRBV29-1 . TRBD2 TGCAGCGTTGAAATCGCTAGCGGGGGGTGGGGAAACATTCAGTACTTC CSVEIASGGWGNIQYF
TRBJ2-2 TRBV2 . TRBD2 TGTGCCAGCAATATAGGGCTAGCGGGGACCGGGGAGCTGTTTTTT CASNIGLAGTGELFF
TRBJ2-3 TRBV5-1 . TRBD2 TGCGCCAGCAGCCGGGGGACTAGCGGCTACACAGATACGCAGTATTTT CASSRGTSGYTDTQYF
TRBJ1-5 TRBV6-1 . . TGTGCCAGCAGCGAGATCTTGACCCAGCCCCAGCATTTT CASSEILTQPQHF
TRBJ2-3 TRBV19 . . TGTGCCATCTCTTCAGGGGGCACAGATACGCAGTATTTT CAISSGGTDTQYF
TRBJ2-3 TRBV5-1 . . TGCGCCAGCAAAACCCAAGGAGGGTCGGATACGCAGTATTTT CASKTQGGSDTQYF
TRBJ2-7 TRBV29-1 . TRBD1 TGCAGCGCCAGGACAGGGGGCGGCGGGGAGCAGTACTTC CSARTGGGGEQYF